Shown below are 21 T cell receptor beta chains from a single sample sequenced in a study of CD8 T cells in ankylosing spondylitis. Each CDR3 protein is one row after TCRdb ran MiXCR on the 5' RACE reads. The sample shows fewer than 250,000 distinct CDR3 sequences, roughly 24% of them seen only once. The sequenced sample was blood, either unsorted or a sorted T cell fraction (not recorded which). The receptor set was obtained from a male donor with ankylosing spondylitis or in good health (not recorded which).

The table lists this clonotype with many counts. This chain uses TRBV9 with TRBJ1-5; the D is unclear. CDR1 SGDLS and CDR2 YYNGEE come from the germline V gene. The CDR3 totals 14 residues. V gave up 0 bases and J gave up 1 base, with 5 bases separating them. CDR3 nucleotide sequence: TGTGCCAGCAGCGTAGGAGGCAGCAATCAGCCCCAGCATTTT. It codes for CASSVGGSNQPQHF.

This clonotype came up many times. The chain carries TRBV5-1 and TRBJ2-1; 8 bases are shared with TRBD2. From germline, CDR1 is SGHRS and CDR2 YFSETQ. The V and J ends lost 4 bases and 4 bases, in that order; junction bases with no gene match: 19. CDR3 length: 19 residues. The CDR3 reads CASSIRGGSDQLGYNEQFF. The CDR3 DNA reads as TGCGCCAGCAGCATTCGGGGGGGATCGGACCAACTAGGGTACAATGAGCAGTTCTTC.

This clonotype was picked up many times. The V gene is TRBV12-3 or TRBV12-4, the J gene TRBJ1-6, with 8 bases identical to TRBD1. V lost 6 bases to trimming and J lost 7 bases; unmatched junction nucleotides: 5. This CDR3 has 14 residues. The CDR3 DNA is TGTGCCAGCAGCACCCGACAGGGGAATTCACCCCTCCACTTT. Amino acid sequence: CASSTRQGNSPLHF.

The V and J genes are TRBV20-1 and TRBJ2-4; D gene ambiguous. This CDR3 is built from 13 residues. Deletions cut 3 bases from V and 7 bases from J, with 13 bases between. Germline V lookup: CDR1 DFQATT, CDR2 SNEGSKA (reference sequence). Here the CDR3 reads CSARAGSGNIQYF. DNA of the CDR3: TGCAGTGCTAGGGCCGGATCGGGCAACATTCAGTACTTC.

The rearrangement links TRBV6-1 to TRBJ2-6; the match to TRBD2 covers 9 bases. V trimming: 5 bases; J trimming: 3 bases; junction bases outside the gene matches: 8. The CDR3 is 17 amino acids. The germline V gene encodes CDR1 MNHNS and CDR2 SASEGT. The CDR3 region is CASSSGRPPGGANVLTF. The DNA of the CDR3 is TGTGCCAGCAGTAGCGGGAGGCCCCCTGGTGGGGCCAACGTCCTGACTTTC.

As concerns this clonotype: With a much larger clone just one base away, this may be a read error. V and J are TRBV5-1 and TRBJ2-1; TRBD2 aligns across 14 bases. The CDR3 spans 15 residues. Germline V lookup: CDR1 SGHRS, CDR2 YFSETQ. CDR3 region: CASSFGTSGSNEEFF. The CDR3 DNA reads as TGCGCCAGCAGCTTCGGGACTAGCGGGAGTAATGAGGAGTTCTTC.

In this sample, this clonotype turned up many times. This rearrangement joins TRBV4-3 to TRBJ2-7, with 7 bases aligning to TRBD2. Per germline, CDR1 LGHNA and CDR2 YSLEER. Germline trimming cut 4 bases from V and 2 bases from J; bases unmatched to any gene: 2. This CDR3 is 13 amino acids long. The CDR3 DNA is TGCGCCAGCAGCCCGGGGAGGGCCTACGAGCAGTACTTC. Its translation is CASSPGRAYEQYF.

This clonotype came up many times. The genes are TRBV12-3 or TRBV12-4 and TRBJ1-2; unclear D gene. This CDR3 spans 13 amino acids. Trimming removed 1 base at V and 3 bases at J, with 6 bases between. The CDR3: CASSLDIYYGYTF. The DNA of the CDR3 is TGTGCCAGCAGTTTAGACATCTACTATGGCTACACCTTC.

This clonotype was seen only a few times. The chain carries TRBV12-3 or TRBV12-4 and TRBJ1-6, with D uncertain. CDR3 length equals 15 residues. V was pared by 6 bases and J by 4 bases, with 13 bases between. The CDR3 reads CASSLDGSYNSPLHF. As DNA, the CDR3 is TGTGCCAGCAGCCTCGACGGGAGTTATAATTCACCCCTCCACTTT.

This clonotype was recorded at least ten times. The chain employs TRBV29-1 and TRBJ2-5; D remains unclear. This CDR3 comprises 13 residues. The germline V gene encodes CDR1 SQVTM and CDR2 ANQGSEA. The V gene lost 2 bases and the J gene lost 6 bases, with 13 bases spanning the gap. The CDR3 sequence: CSVERARRQTQYF. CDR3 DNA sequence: TGCAGCGTTGAAAGGGCCAGGCGGCAGACCCAGTACTTC. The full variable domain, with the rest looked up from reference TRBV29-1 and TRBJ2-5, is SAVISQKPSRDICQRGTSLTIQCQVDSQVTMMFWYRQQPGQSLTLIATANQGSEATYESGFVIDKFPISRPNLTFSTLTVSNMSPEDSSIYLCSVERARRQTQYFGPGTRLLVL.

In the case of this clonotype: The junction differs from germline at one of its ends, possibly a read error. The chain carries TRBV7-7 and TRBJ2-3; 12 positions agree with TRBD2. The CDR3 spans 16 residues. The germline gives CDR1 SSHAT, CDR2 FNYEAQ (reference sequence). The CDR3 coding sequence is TGTGCTAGCAGCCTGGGGACTAGCGGGTCCGCTGATACGCAGTATTTT. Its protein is CASSLGTSGSADTQYF.

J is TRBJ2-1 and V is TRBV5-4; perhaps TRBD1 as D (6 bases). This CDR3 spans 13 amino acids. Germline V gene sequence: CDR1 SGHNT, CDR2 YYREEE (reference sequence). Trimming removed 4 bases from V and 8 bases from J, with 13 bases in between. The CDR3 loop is CASSLEQGDEQFF. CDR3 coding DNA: TGTGCCAGCAGCCTAGAACAGGGCGATGAGCAGTTCTTC. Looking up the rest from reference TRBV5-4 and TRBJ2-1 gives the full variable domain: ETGVTQSPTHLIKTRGQQVTLRCSSQSGHNTVSWYQQALGQGPQFIFQYYREEENGRGNFPPRFSGLQFPNYSSELNVNALELDDSALYLCASSLEQGDEQFFGPGTRLTVL.

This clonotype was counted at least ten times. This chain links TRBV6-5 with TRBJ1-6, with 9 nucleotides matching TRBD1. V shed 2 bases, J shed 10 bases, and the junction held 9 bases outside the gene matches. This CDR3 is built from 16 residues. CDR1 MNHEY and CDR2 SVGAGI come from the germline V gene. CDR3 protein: CASSYLTGGVDSPLHF. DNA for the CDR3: TGTGCCAGCAGTTACCTTACAGGGGGCGTAGACTCACCCCTCCACTTT.

CDR3 amino acids: CASSLISGRVGELFF. Written as DNA, the CDR3 is TGTGCCAGCAGTTTAATTAGCGGGAGAGTCGGGGAGCTGTTTTTT. The chain carries TRBV12-3 or TRBV12-4 and TRBJ2-2; the match to TRBD2 covers 9 bases. The ends lost 2 bases at V and 7 bases at J; junction bases unmatched: 5. The CDR3 length is 15 residues.

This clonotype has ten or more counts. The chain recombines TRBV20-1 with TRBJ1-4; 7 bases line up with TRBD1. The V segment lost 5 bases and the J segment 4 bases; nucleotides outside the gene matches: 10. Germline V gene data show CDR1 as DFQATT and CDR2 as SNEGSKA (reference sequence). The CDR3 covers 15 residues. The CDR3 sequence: CSALERGRLNEKLFF. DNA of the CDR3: TGCAGTGCTCTAGAAAGGGGGCGGCTTAATGAAAAACTGTTTTTT.

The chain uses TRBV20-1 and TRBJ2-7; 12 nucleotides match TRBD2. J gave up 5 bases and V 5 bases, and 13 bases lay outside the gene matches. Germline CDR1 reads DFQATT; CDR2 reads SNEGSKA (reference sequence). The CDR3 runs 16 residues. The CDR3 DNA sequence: TGCAGTGCTCAATCTATCAGACTAGCGGGAGCCAACGAGCAGTACTTC. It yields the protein CSAQSIRLAGANEQYF.

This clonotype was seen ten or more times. In DNA, the CDR3 is TGTGCCAGCAGCTTGTTGGACAGGGAGTCCTACGAGCAGTACTTC. Residues: CASSLLDRESYEQYF. The rearrangement joins TRBV5-6 to TRBJ2-7; 8 bases match TRBD1. Germline values: CDR1 SGHDT, CDR2 YYEEEE. V shed 1 base and J 1 base; nucleotides not matched to a gene: 4. CDR3 length: 15 residues.

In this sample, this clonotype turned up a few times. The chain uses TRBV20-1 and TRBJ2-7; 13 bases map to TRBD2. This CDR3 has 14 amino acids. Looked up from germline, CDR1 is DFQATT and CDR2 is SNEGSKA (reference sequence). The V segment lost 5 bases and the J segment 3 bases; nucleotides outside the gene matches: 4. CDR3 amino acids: CSASWTSGSYEQYF. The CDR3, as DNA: TGCAGTGCTTCTTGGACTAGCGGGAGCTACGAGCAGTACTTC.

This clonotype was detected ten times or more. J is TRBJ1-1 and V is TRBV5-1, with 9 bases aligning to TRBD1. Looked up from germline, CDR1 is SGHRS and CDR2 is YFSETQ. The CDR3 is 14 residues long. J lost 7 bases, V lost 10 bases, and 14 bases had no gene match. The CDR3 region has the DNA TGCGCCTCCACATTTACAGGGGGCGATAATGAAGCTTTCTTT. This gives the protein CASTFTGGDNEAFF.

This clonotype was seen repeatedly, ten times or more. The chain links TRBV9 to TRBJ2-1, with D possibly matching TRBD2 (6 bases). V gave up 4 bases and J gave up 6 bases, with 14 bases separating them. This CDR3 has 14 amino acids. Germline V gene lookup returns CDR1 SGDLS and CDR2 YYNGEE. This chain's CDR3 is CASSLHEGGNEQFF. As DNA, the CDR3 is TGTGCCAGCAGCCTACACGAGGGAGGCAATGAGCAGTTCTTC.

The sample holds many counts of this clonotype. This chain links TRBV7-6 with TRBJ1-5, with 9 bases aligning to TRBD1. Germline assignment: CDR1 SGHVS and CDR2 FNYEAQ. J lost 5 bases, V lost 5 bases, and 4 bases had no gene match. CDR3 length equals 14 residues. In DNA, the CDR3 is TGTGCCAGCAGCCGGACAGGGGTTGATCAGCCCCAGCATTTT. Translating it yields CASSRTGVDQPQHF.